This is a list of T cell receptor beta chains from one sample in a study of blood T cell repertoires in COVID-19. TCRdb keeps only in-frame clones here, not all; method: immunoSEQ multiplex PCR. The sample lists approximately 100,000 clones, about 88% occurring once. The source material was peripheral blood. These receptors were obtained from a human donor in a cohort sampled during active COVID-19. Each CDR3 is given with its conserved first and last residue. A D gene is named only where the DNA matches it firmly. Where a row states a size, it is once, few, many or the class of an expanded clone; other rows omit it.

D gene: TRBD1
clone size: .
V gene: TRBV2
J gene: TRBJ2-2
CDR3 DNA: TGTGCCAGCAGTGAAGTGGTTTACAGGGGGATCCACGGGGAGCTGTTTTTT
CDR3 protein: CASSEVVYRGIHGELFF

D gene: .
clone size: .
V gene: TRBV27
J gene: TRBJ2-5
CDR3 DNA: TGTGCCAGCAGTTTCTTAGGAGAGGAGACCCAGTACTTC
CDR3 protein: CASSFLGEETQYF

D gene: TRBD1
clone size: .
V gene: TRBV5-4
J gene: TRBJ1-2
CDR3 DNA: TGTGCCAGCAGCGAAAGGGGGCCTGGCTATGGCTACACCTTC
CDR3 protein: CASSERGPGYGYTF

D gene: TRBD1
clone size: .
V gene: TRBV27
J gene: TRBJ1-4
CDR3 DNA: TGTGCCAGCAGTTTATTAGACAGGGGAAAACTGTTTTTT
CDR3 protein: CASSLLDRGKLFF

D gene: TRBD2
clone size: .
V gene: TRBV19
J gene: TRBJ2-5
CDR3 DNA: TGTGCCAGTAGGCCTAGCGGGAGTGTCCCCCAAGAGACCCAGTACTTC
CDR3 protein: CASRPSGSVPQETQYF

D gene: .
clone size: .
V gene: TRBV28
J gene: TRBJ2-3
CDR3 DNA: TGTGCCAGCGAGGAAAAGTCCACAGATACGCAGTATTTT
CDR3 protein: CASEEKSTDTQYF

D gene: .
clone size: .
V gene: TRBV12-3/TRBV12-4
J gene: TRBJ1-1
CDR3 DNA: TGTGCCAGCAGTTTATTGGGGCTTGAAGCTTTCTTT
CDR3 protein: CASSLLGLEAFF

D gene: .
clone size: .
V gene: TRBV20-1
J gene: TRBJ1-6
CDR3 DNA: TGCAGTGCTAACTTAAGGGGGAGACTCCACTTT
CDR3 protein: CSANLRGRLHF

D gene: .
clone size: once
V gene: TRBV19
J gene: TRBJ2-1
CDR3 DNA: TGTGCCAGTAGTATAGGGGACAATTACAATGAGCAGTTCTTC
CDR3 protein: CASSIGDNYNEQFF

D gene: .
clone size: once
V gene: TRBV7-2
J gene: TRBJ1-5
CDR3 DNA: TGTGCCAGCAGCTTAGCGGGTCCCGGGTCCCACCAGCCCCAGCATTTT
CDR3 protein: CASSLAGPGSHQPQHF

D gene: .
clone size: .
V gene: TRBV3-1/TRBV3-2
J gene: TRBJ1-1
CDR3 DNA: TGTGCCAGCAGCCCCCCCAAGGGGCAGGGGATCTTTGAAGCTTTCTTT
CDR3 protein: CASSPPKGQGIFEAFF

D gene: .
clone size: .
V gene: TRBV5-1
J gene: TRBJ2-7
CDR3 DNA: TGCGCCAGCAGCTCTCCGGGACAAGGTATCTACGAGCAGTACTTC
CDR3 protein: CASSSPGQGIYEQYF

D gene: .
clone size: .
V gene: TRBV7-2
J gene: TRBJ1-5
CDR3 DNA: TGTGCCAGCAGCTTAGTTCCAGACAATCAGCCCCAGCATTTT
CDR3 protein: CASSLVPDNQPQHF

D gene: TRBD1
clone size: .
V gene: TRBV5-6
J gene: TRBJ1-4
CDR3 DNA: TGTGCCAGCAGCTTGGGGGACAGGGGAGAAAAACTGTTTTTT
CDR3 protein: CASSLGDRGEKLFF

D gene: .
clone size: .
V gene: TRBV6-5
J gene: TRBJ2-1
CDR3 DNA: TGTGCCAGCAGTCAGGGTAGCGGACCCTACAATGAGCAGTTCTTC
CDR3 protein: CASSQGSGPYNEQFF

D gene: TRBD1
clone size: .
V gene: TRBV9
J gene: TRBJ2-7
CDR3 DNA: TGTGCCAGCAGCACCCGGGACAGCTACGAGCAGTACTTC
CDR3 protein: CASSTRDSYEQYF

D gene: TRBD2
clone size: .
V gene: TRBV28
J gene: TRBJ2-7
CDR3 DNA: TGTGCCAGCAGTTTATCCCTAGCGGACTCCTACGAGCAGTACTTC
CDR3 protein: CASSLSLADSYEQYF

D gene: .
clone size: .
V gene: TRBV3-1/TRBV3-2
J gene: TRBJ1-1
CDR3 DNA: TGTGCCAGCAGCCCAAACACGAACACTGAAGCTTTCTTT
CDR3 protein: CASSPNTNTEAFF

D gene: .
clone size: few
V gene: TRBV4-1
J gene: TRBJ2-2
CDR3 DNA: TGCGCCAGCAGACAGACCCAGGGGGGGGAGCTGTTTTTT
CDR3 protein: CASRQTQGGELFF

D gene: .
clone size: .
V gene: TRBV9
J gene: TRBJ1-5
CDR3 DNA: TGTGCCAGCAGCGTAGAGTGGGGGGGGCGACAGCCCCAGCATTTT
CDR3 protein: CASSVEWGGRQPQHF

D gene: .
clone size: .
V gene: TRBV6-5
J gene: TRBJ1-1
CDR3 DNA: TGTGCCAGCAGTTACTCGGAGGGTCGCCCTGAAGCTTTCTTT
CDR3 protein: CASSYSEGRPEAFF

D gene: .
clone size: .
V gene: TRBV6-5
J gene: TRBJ1-5
CDR3 DNA: TGTGCCAGTACACAGGGAGCCTATAGCAATCAGCCCCAGCATTTT
CDR3 protein: CASTQGAYSNQPQHF